This entry lists 21 T cell receptor beta chains sequenced from one sample in a study of OX40 agonist ivuxolimab in advanced cancers. Method: immunoSEQ multiplex PCR; TCRdb's copy keeps in-frame clones and lacks some. This sample yields around 41,000 clones, of which approximately 80% are seen a single time; around 2.7% belongs to the top ten. This sample comprised CD4+ or CD8+ T cells sorted from blood, obtained in a trial of the OX40 agonist ivuxolimab. The receptors here all came from an adult with an advanced solid tumor such as melanoma, head and neck, liver or kidney cancer.

The chain is built from TRBV11-3 and TRBJ2-1; TRBD2 aligns across 7 bases. V shed 5 bases, J shed 0 bases, and the junction held 4 bases outside the gene matches. This CDR3 spans 15 amino acids. In germline, CDR1 is SGHNT, CDR2 YENEEA. The CDR3 nucleotides read TGTGCCAGCAGCACGGGAGGCTCCTCCTACAATGAGCAGTTCTTC. Translation: CASSTGGSSYNEQFF.

This clone was observed a single time. The chain uses TRBV5-6 and TRBJ2-7; maybe TRBD2 (5 bases). The CDR3 totals 14 residues. CDR1 and CDR2 from the germline V gene are SGHDT and YYEEEE. Trimming cost V 1 base and J 0 bases, with 8 bases left between them. CDR3 region: CASSLYRDSYEQYF. The CDR3 DNA sequence: TGTGCCAGCAGCTTGTACCGGGACTCCTACGAGCAGTACTTC.

The rearrangement links TRBV4-3 to TRBJ1-3, with D hard to call. V was trimmed by 0 bases and J by 2 bases, leaving 8 bases between them. CDR3 length: 15 residues. Germline lookup yields CDR1 LGHNA and CDR2 YSLEER. The CDR3 reads CASSQDRGPGNTIYF. The CDR3 DNA follows: TGCGCCAGCAGCCAAGATCGAGGGCCTGGAAACACCATATATTTT.

In this sample, this clone turned up once. The chain is built from TRBV7-2 and TRBJ2-6, with 8 nucleotides matching TRBD1. There are 17 residues in the CDR3. The V gene end was trimmed by 5 bases and the J gene end by 0 bases; junction bases not matched to a gene: 6. CDR1 is SGHTA and CDR2 is FQGNSA in the germline V gene. The CDR3 region has the DNA TGTGCCAGCAGCGCGACAGGGGTTTACTCTGGGGCCAACGTCCTGACTTTC. Its protein product is CASSATGVYSGANVLTF.

The CDR3 region is CASSRTRVGIGSTEAFF. The CDR3 DNA reads TGTGCCAGCAGCCGTACGAGGGTGGGAATCGGTAGCACTGAAGCTTTCTTT. The V call is TRBV5-4, the J call TRBJ1-1; D not resolved. V was clipped by 4 bases and J by 4 bases, with 23 bases between them. This CDR3 has 17 residues. Germline V gene sequence: CDR1 SGHNT, CDR2 YYREEE (reference sequence).

The J gene is TRBJ2-6, the V gene TRBV4-3, with D unresolved. The germline V and J ends were trimmed by 4 bases and 0 bases, with 10 bases remaining between them. The CDR3 is 16 residues long. Looked up from germline, CDR1 is LGHNA and CDR2 is YSLEER. CDR3 residues: CASSRSPSSGANVLTF. Here the CDR3 DNA reads TGCGCCAGCAGCCGTTCGCCCAGCTCTGGGGCCAACGTCCTGACTTTC.

The V and J genes are TRBV9 and TRBJ1-1; the D is unclear. Germline V gives CDR1 SGDLS, CDR2 YYNGEE. V lost 0 bases to trimming and J lost 6 bases, with 9 bases between them. The CDR3 spans 13 residues. CDR3 loop: CASSVDPLSEAFF. The CDR3 region has the DNA TGTGCCAGCAGCGTAGATCCCCTATCTGAAGCTTTCTTT.

The chain is built from TRBV11-3 and TRBJ2-7; TRBD1 or TRBD2 may be the D gene (5 bases each). Trimming shortened V by 3 bases and J by 3 bases, and 6 bases separated the two germline ends. CDR3 length equals 12 residues. From germline, CDR1 is SGHNT and CDR2 YENEEA. The CDR3 DNA sequence: TGTGCCAGCAGCTTGAGGGGCTACGAGCAGTACTTC. Protein sequence: CASSLRGYEQYF.

The genes are TRBV18 and TRBJ2-7, with D possibly called TRBD1 or TRBD2 (6 bases each). Germline loops: CDR1 KGHSH, CDR2 LQKENI. Trimming took off 3 bases at V and 1 base at J, with 16 bases between the two ends. CDR3 size: 16 residues. Here the CDR3 DNA reads TGTGCCAGCTCACCCAACAAGGGGGGCCTTTCCTACGAGCAGTACTTC. It encodes CASSPNKGGLSYEQYF. Combining the CDR3 with reference TRBV18 and TRBJ2-7 gives the whole variable domain NAGVMQNPRHLVRRRGQEARLRCSPMKGHSHVYWYRQLPEEGLKFMVYLQKENIIDESGMPKERFSAEFPKEGPSILRIQQVVRGDSAAYFCASSPNKGGLSYEQYFGPGTRLTVT.

The chain carries TRBV5-5 and TRBJ1-1, with TRBD1 identical over 12 bases. J gave up 4 bases and V 4 bases, and 14 bases lay outside the gene matches. This CDR3 spans 18 amino acids. Germline values: CDR1 SGHKS, CDR2 YYEKEE (reference sequence). The CDR3 DNA is TGTGCCAGCAGCCCGGTGGGGAGGGGACAGGGGGCCAGCACTGAAGCTTTCTTT. Its translation: CASSPVGRGQGASTEAFF.

The chain uses TRBV19 and TRBJ2-2; 7 nucleotides align to TRBD2. After removal of 4 bases from V and 6 bases from J, the junction contained 5 bases not matched to a gene. Germline V gene lookup returns CDR1 LNHDA and CDR2 SQIVND (reference sequence). The CDR3 length is 14 residues. In nucleotides, the CDR3 is TGTGCCAGTAGTACTGGACTAGTGGCCGGGGAGCTGTTTTTT. This translates into CASSTGLVAGELFF.

This sequence joins TRBV5-6 and TRBJ2-7; D uncertain. The length of the CDR3 is 12 residues. Trimming stripped 5 bases from V and 1 base from J, with 7 bases between. CDR1 is SGHDT and CDR2 is YYEEEE in the germline V gene. CDR3 sequence: CASSPRSYEQYF. The CDR3 DNA reads as TGTGCCAGCAGTCCCCGGTCCTACGAGCAGTACTTC.

The gene calls are TRBV7-2 and TRBJ2-5; D unclear. V was cut by 4 bases and J by 3 bases, with 9 bases left in between. This CDR3 is built from 13 residues. Germline V gives CDR1 SGHTA, CDR2 FQGNSA. CDR3 protein: CASSSPREETQYF. CDR3 bases: TGTGCCAGCAGCTCGCCACGAGAAGAGACCCAGTACTTC.

J is TRBJ1-2 and V is TRBV19; D is ambiguous. The CDR3 covers 15 residues. Per germline, CDR1 LNHDA and CDR2 SQIVND (reference sequence). V was trimmed by 3 bases and J by 4 bases, leaving 15 bases between them. CDR3 bases: TGTGCCAGTAGTATGGGGAGGCCTTTAACCTATGGCTACACCTTC. Protein: CASSMGRPLTYGYTF.

The chain links TRBV10-3 to TRBJ2-2; D may be TRBD2 (6 bases). CDR1 and CDR2 (germline): ENHRY, SYGVKD. This CDR3 contains 15 residues. Trimming left V 4 bases short and J 4 bases short, with 13 bases between. CDR3 sequence: CAISVMEGPTGELFF. For the CDR3, the DNA is TGTGCCATCAGTGTTATGGAGGGCCCCACCGGGGAGCTGTTTTTT.

The rearrangement uses TRBV28 and TRBJ2-4, with D tentatively TRBD2 (5 bases). Germline-derived CDR1 and CDR2 are MDHEN and SYDVKM. Trimming pared 3 bases from V and 8 bases from J, leaving 17 bases between. There are 15 residues in the CDR3. The CDR3 DNA reads as TGTGCCAGCAGTTTCCCCCCAGGCTACGGGGACATTCAGTACTTC. This codes for CASSFPPGYGDIQYF. The entire variable domain, with the rest obtained from reference TRBV28 and TRBJ2-4, is as follows: DVKVTQSSRYLVKRTGEKVFLECVQDMDHENMFWYRQDPGLGLRLIYFSYDVKMKEKGDIPEGYSVSREKKERFSLILESASTNQTSMYLCASSFPPGYGDIQYFGAGTRLSVL.

As regards this clone: The junction differs from germline at one of its ends, possibly a read error. The chain uses TRBV4-3 and TRBJ1-1; unclear D gene. Germline V gene lookup returns CDR1 LGHNA and CDR2 YSLEER. The length of the CDR3 is 14 residues. CDR3 DNA: TGCGCCAGCAGCCAAGATGGGAGGAACGCTGAAGCTTTCTTT. It translates to CASSQDGRNAEAFF.

This clone has a handful of counts. The chain joins TRBV25-1 to TRBJ1-2; no firm D call. The CDR3 loop spans 13 amino acids. Trimming took 2 bases from V and 2 from J, leaving 6 bases between them. CDR1 MGHDK and CDR2 SYGVNS come from the germline V gene. The CDR3 DNA follows: TGTGCCAGCAGTGAACAAAACAACTATGGCTACACCTTC. Amino acids: CASSEQNNYGYTF.

By share, this clone ranks as medium-sized. The V gene is TRBV28, the J gene TRBJ2-4; 8 bases are a match to TRBD2. Germline assignment: CDR1 MDHEN and CDR2 SYDVKM. The CDR3 length is 16 residues. The junction had 10 bases not matched to a gene; V was cut back by 4 bases and J by 5 bases. In nucleotides, the CDR3 is TGTGCCAGCAGTTCATCGACTAGCGTGAGGGAAAACATTCAGTACTTC. Translating it yields CASSSSTSVRENIQYF.

The gene calls are TRBV4-3 and TRBJ2-1; D remains unclear. Germline V gene data show CDR1 as LGHNA and CDR2 as YSLEER. Between the trimmed V and J ends, which lost 1 base and 9 bases, there was a span of 4 bases. This CDR3 is built from 11 residues. DNA for the CDR3: TGCGCCAGCAGCCAAGGAGTTGAGCAGTTCTTC. This codes for CASSQGVEQFF.

The rearrangement joins TRBV7-8 to TRBJ1-4; D ambiguous. Looked up from germline, CDR1 is SGHVS and CDR2 is FQNEAQ. V was pared by 6 bases and J by 8 bases, with 10 bases between. The CDR3 spans 12 residues. The CDR3 DNA sequence: TGTGCCAGCAGGGGGTATGGGGAAAAACTGTTTTTT. This translates into CASRGYGEKLFF.